This T cell receptor (beta chain) comes out of a study of shared clonotypes between healthy human individuals. Looking at the study overall: Three plates each covered CD4 naive and memory; CD8 naive two, CD8 memory one.

CD45RO-negative CD8 cells positively selected for CCR7 made up the naive population, which excluded terminally differentiated effector memory CD45RA+ cells. CDR3 length equals 15 residues. The germline V gene encodes CDR1 SEHNR and CDR2 FQNEAQ (reference sequence). The V and J ends lost 3 bases and 0 bases respectively, with 11 bases between them. This clone was counted a single time. Each subset's genomic DNA was shared equally among a number of immunoSEQ plates. Clones were sequenced by immunoSEQ multiplex PCR, and TCRdb holds only the in-frame ones, with some missing. The sample records around 2,100,000 clones, approximately 94% being singletons.

V gene TRBV7-9 combines with J gene TRBJ2-5; D is unresolved. This clonotype originated in a man aged 18 to 29 in good health. Sequencing was done on a sample of naive CD8+ T cells sorted from blood. The CDR3 region has the DNA TGTGCCAGCAGCTTTCCCGATATGTACCAAGAGACCCAGTACTTC. This encodes CASSFPDMYQETQYF.